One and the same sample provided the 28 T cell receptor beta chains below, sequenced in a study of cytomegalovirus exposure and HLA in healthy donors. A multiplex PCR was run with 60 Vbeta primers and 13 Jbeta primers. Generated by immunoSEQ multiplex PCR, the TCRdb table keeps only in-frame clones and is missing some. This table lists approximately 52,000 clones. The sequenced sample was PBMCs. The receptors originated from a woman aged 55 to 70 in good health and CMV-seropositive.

This CDR3 reads CASRSLAGGRGGSDTQYF. In DNA form, the CDR3 reads TGTGCCAGCAGATCACTAGCGGGGGGGAGAGGTGGTTCGGATACGCAGTATTTT. The chain combines TRBV5-6 with TRBJ2-3; TRBD2 matches at 13 bases. Germline-derived CDR1 and CDR2 are SGHDT and YYEEEE. V lost 5 bases, J lost 6 bases, and 15 bases stayed unmatched. The CDR3 is 18 residues long. Full variable domain (outside the CDR3, taken from reference TRBV5-6 and TRBJ2-3): DAGVTQSPTHLIKTRGQQVTLRCSPKSGHDTVSWYQQALGQGPQFIFQYYEEEERQRGNFPDRFSGHQFPNYSSELNVNALLLGDSALYLCASRSLAGGRGGSDTQYFGPGTRLTVL.

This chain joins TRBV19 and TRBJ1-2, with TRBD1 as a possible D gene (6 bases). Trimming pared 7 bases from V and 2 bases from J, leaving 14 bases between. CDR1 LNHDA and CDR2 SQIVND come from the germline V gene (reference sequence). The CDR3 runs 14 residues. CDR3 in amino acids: CASTKTGTNYGYTF. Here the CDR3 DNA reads TGTGCCAGTACCAAGACAGGTACCAACTATGGCTACACCTTC.

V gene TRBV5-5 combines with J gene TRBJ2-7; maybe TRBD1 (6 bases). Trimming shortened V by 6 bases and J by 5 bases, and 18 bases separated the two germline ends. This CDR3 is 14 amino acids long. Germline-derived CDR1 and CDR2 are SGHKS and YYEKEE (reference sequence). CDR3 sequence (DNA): TGTGCCAGCACCTCCGGGACAACAAAAAACGAGCAGTACTTC. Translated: CASTSGTTKNEQYF.

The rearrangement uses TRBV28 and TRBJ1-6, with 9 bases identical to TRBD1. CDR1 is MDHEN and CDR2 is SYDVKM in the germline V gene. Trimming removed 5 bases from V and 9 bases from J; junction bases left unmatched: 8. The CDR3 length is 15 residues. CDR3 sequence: CASSPSDRGVSPLHF. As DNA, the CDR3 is TGTGCCAGCAGTCCATCCGACAGGGGGGTTTCACCCCTCCACTTT.

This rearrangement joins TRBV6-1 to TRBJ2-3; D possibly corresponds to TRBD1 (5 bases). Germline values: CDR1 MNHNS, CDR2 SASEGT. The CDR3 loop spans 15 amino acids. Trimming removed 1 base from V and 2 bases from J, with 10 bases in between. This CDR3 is CASSEGTGDTDTQYF. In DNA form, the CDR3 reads TGTGCCAGCAGTGAAGGCACAGGAGACACAGATACGCAGTATTTT.

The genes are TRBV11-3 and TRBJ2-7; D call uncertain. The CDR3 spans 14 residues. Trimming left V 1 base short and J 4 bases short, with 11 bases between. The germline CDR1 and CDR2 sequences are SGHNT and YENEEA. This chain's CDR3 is CASSLGSSQYEQYF. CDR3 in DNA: TGTGCCAGCAGCTTAGGGTCCAGTCAATACGAGCAGTACTTC.

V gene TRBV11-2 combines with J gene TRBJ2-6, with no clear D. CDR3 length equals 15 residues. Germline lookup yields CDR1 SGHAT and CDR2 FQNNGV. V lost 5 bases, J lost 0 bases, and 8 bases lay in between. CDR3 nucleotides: TGTGCCAGCAGCAACGGAGCCTCTGGGGCCAACGTCCTGACTTTC. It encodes CASSNGASGANVLTF.

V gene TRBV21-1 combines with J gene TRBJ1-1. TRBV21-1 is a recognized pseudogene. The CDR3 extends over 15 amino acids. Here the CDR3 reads CASSLPGFRNTEAFF. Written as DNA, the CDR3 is TGTGCCAGCAGCCTGCCGGGATTTCGGAACACTGAAGCTTTCTTT.

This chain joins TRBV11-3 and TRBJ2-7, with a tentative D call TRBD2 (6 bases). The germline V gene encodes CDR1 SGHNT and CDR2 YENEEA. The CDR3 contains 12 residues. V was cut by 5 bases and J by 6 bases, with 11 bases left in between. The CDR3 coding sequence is TGTGCCAGCAGCCCCCAGGGAGGCGAGCAGTACTTC. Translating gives CASSPQGGEQYF.

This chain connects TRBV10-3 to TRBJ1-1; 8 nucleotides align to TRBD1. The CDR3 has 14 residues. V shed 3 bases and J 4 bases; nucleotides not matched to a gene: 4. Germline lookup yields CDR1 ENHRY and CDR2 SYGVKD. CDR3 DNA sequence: TGTGCCATCAGTGAACCACAGGGGGGCACTGAAGCTTTCTTT. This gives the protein CAISEPQGGTEAFF.

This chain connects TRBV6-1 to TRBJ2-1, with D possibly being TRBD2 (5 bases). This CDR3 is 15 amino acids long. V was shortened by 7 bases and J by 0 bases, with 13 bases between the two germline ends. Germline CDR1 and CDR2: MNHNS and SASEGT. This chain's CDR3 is CASKASYSSYNEQFF. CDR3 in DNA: TGTGCCAGCAAGGCTAGCTATAGCTCCTACAATGAGCAGTTCTTC.

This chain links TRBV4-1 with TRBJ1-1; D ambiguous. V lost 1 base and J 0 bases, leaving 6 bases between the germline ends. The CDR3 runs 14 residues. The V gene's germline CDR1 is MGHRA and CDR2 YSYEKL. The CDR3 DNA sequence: TGCGCCAGCAGCCAAGGGGCCTTGAACACTGAAGCTTTCTTT. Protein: CASSQGALNTEAFF.

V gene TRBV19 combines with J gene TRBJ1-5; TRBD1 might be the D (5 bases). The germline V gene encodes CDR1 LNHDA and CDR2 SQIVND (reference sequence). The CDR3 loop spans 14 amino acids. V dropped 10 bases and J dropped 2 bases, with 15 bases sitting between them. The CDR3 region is CAISMAGGNQPQHF. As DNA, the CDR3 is TGTGCCATATCGATGGCGGGGGGCAATCAGCCCCAGCATTTT. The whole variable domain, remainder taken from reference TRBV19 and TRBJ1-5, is DGGITQSPKYLFRKEGQNVTLSCEQNLNHDAMYWYRQDPGQGLRLIYYSQIVNDFQKGDIAEGYSVSREKKESFPLTVTSAQKNPTAFYLCAISMAGGNQPQHFGDGTRLSIL.

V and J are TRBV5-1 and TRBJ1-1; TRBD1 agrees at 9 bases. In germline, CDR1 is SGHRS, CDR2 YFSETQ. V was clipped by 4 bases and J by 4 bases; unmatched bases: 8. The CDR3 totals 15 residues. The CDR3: CASSPGPDRGTEAFF. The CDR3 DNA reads TGCGCCAGCAGCCCGGGCCCGGACAGGGGCACTGAAGCTTTCTTT. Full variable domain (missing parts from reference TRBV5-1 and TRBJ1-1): KAGVTQTPRYLIKTRGQQVTLSCSPISGHRSVSWYQQTPGQGLQFLFEYFSETQRNKGNFPGRFSGRQFSNSRSEMNVSTLELGDSALYLCASSPGPDRGTEAFFGQGTRLTVV.

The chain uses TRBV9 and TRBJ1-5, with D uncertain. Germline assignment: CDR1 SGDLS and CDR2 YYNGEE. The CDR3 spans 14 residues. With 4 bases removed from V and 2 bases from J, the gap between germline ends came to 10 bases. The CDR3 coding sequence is TGTGCCAGCAGCCCGGGGAGTGGCAATCAGCCCCAGCATTTT. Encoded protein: CASSPGSGNQPQHF.

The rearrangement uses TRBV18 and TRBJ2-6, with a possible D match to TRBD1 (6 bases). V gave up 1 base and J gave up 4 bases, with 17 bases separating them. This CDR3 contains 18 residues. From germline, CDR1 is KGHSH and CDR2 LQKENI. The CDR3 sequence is CASSPREPQGPGANVLTF. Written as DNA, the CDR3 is TGTGCCAGCTCACCACGGGAGCCACAGGGACCCGGGGCCAACGTCCTGACTTTC. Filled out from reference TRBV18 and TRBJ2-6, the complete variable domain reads NAGVMQNPRHLVRRRGQEARLRCSPMKGHSHVYWYRQLPEEGLKFMVYLQKENIIDESGMPKERFSAEFPKEGPSILRIQQVVRGDSAAYFCASSPREPQGPGANVLTFGAGSRLTVL.

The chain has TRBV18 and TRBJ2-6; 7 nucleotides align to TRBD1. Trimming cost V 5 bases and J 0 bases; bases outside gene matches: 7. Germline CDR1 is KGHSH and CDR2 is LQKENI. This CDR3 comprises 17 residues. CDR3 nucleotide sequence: TGTGCCAGCTCAATACAGGGGCGAAGCTCTGGGGCCAACGTCCTGACTTTC. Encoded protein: CASSIQGRSSGANVLTF.

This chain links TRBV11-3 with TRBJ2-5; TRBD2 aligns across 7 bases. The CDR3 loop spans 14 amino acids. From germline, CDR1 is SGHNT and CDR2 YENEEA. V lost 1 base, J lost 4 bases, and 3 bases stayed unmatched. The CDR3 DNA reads TGTGCCAGCAGCTTAGGGGAGGGGTCAGAGACCCAGTACTTC. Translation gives CASSLGEGSETQYF.

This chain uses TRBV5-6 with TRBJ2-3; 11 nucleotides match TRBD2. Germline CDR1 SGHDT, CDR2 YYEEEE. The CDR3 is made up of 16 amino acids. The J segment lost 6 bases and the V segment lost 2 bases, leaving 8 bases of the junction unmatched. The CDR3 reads CASSFSGSGGADTQYF. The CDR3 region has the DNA TGTGCCAGCAGCTTCAGTGGTAGCGGGGGGGCTGATACGCAGTATTTT.

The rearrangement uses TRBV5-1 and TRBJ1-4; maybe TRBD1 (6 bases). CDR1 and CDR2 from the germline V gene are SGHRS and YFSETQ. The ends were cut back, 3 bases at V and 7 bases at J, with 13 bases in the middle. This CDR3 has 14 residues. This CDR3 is CASSYTGTSEKLFF. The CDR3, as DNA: TGCGCCAGCAGCTACACCGGGACAAGTGAAAAACTGTTTTTT.

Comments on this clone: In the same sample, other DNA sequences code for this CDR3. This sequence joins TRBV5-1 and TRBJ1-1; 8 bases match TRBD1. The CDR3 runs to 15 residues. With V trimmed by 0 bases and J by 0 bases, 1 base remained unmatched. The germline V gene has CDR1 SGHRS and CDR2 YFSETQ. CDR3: CASSLAGQVNTEAFF. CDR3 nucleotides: TGCGCCAGCAGCTTGGCGGGACAGGTGAACACTGAAGCTTTCTTT.

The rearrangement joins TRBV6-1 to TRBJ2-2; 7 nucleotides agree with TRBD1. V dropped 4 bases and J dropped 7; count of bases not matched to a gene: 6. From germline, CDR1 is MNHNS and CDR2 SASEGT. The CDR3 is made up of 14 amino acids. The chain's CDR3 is CASSAGGVGGELFF. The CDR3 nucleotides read TGTGCCAGCAGTGCAGGGGGAGTTGGCGGGGAGCTGTTTTTT.

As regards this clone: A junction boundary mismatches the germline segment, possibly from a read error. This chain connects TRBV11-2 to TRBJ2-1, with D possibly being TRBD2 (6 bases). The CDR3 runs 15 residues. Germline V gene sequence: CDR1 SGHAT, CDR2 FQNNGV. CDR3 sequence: CASSLEGSSDNEQFF. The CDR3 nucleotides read TGTGCCAGCAGCCTGGAGGGGAGCTCCGACAATGAGCAGTTCTTC.

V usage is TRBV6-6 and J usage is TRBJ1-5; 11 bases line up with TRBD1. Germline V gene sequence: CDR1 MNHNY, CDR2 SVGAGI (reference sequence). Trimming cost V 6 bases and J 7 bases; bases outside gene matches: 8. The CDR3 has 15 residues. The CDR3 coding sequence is TGTGCCAGCAGCAAACTCCGGGACAGGGGGCAGCCCCAGCATTTT. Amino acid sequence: CASSKLRDRGQPQHF.

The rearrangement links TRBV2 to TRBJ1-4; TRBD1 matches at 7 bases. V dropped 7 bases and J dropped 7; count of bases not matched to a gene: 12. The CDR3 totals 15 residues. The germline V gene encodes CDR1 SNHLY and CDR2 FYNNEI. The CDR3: CASTEGQGEFEKLFF. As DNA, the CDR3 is TGTGCCAGCACAGAAGGTCAGGGGGAGTTTGAAAAACTGTTTTTT.

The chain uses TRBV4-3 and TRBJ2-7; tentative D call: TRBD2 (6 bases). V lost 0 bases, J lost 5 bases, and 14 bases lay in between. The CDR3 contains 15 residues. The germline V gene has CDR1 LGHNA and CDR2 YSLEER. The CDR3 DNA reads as TGCGCCAGCAGCCAAGATAAGTTCCCGGGGGACGAGCAGTACTTC. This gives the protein CASSQDKFPGDEQYF.

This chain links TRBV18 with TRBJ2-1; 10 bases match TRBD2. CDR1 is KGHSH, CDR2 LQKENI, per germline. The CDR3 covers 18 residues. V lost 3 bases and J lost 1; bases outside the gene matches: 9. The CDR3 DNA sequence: TGTGCCAGCTCACCGGTCTTAGCGGGGGGACTTTCCTACAATGAGCAGTTCTTC. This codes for CASSPVLAGGLSYNEQFF.

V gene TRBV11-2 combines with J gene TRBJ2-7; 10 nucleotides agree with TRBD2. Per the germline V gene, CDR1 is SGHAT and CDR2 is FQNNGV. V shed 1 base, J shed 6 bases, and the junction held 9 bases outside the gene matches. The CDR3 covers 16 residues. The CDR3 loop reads CASSLGVRGLAIEQYF. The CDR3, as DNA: TGTGCCAGCAGCTTAGGAGTCCGGGGACTAGCGATCGAGCAGTACTTC.